This TCR beta chain was sequenced during a study of blood T cell repertoires in COVID-19. TCRdb's copy holds only in-frame clones and misses some; the assay was immunoSEQ multiplex PCR. The data show 50,000 to 60,000 clones, roughly nine tenths seen once. V lost 1 base and J lost 0; bases outside the gene matches: 2. The germline V gene has CDR1 LNHDA and CDR2 SQIVND (reference sequence). The length of the CDR3 is 16 residues. The genes are TRBV19 and TRBJ1-4; 7 nucleotides match TRBD1. Sequences were obtained from peripheral blood. The origin of this receptor is a human donor in a cohort sampled during active COVID-19. CDR3 amino acids: CASSIGGTATNEKLFF. For the CDR3, the DNA is TGTGCCAGTAGTATAGGAGGGACAGCAACTAATGAAAAACTGTTTTTT.